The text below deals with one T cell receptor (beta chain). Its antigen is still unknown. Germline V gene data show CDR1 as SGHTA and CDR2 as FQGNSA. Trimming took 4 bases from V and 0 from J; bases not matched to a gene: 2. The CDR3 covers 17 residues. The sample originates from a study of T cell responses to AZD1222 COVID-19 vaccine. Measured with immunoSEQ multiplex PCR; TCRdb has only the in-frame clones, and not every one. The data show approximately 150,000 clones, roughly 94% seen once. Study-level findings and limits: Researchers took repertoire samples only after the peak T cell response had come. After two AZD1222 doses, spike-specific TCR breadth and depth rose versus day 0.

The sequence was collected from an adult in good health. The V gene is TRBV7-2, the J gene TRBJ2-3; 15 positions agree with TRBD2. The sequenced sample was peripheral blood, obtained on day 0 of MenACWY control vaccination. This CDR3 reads CASSSGTSGGSTDTQYF. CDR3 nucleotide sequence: TGTGCCAGCAGCTCAGGGACTAGCGGGGGGAGCACAGATACGCAGTATTTT.